This TCR beta chain stems from a study of T-cell memory formation after mild COVID-19. V gave up 8 bases and J gave up 0 bases, with 8 bases separating them. The CDR3 sequence is 13 residues long. Germline values: CDR1 LNHNV, CDR2 YYDKDF (reference sequence). TCRdb reprocessed the 5' RACE reads with MiXCR, giving one entry per CDR3 protein. The sample consists of 550,000 to 600,000 distinct CDR3 sequences, less than 25% of them appearing once. Study-level findings and limits: Prior to infection, memory already included some responding clones, suggesting cross-reactive memory joined.

With regard to this clonotype: Antigen: not known.

V usage is TRBV15 and J usage is TRBJ1-3, with TRBD1 as a possible D gene (6 bases). Sample: PBMCs or a T cell subset sorted from them (not recorded which). The receptor was isolated from an adult woman who had mild COVID-19 (a few samples of this study predate the infection). Cell type and time point are not known. CDR3 coding DNA: TGTGCCACCGGACAGATCTCTGGAAACACCATATATTTT. The encoded protein is CATGQISGNTIYF.